The 29 T cell receptor beta chains listed next were all sequenced from one sample in a study of CD8 T cells in ankylosing spondylitis. A single record per CDR3 protein comes from TCRdb applying MiXCR to the 5' RACE reads. Of roughly 250,000 distinct CDR3 sequences listed, approximately 10% were seen once; the top ten hold 2.6%. The sequenced sample consisted of blood, either unsorted or a sorted T cell fraction (not recorded which). Source of these receptors: a male donor with ankylosing spondylitis or in good health (not recorded which).

Many counts were recorded for this clonotype. The CDR3 is CSAIPSGGGQETQYF. CDR3 sequence (DNA): TGCAGTGCAATCCCTAGCGGGGGGGGACAAGAGACCCAGTACTTC. The chain employs TRBV20-1 and TRBJ2-5; 12 nucleotides line up with TRBD2. The junction had 7 bases not matched to a gene; V was cut back by 6 bases and J by 2 bases. Germline V gene sequence: CDR1 DFQATT, CDR2 SNEGSKA (reference sequence). This CDR3 is built from 15 residues.

This clonotype was counted ten times or more. The chain combines TRBV5-1 with TRBJ2-3, with 10 positions matching TRBD2. Per the germline V gene, CDR1 is SGHRS and CDR2 is YFSETQ. V lost 0 bases to trimming and J lost 1 base; unmatched junction nucleotides: 2. This CDR3 spans 16 amino acids. The CDR3 DNA is TGCGCCAGCAGCTTGGCCGGACTAGCGGGCACAGATACGCAGTATTTT. Protein sequence: CASSLAGLAGTDTQYF.

This clonotype appeared many times. The V and J genes are TRBV4-1 and TRBJ1-5; D is undetermined. Looked up from germline, CDR1 is MGHRA and CDR2 is YSYEKL. CDR3 length: 15 residues. The ends were cut back, 4 bases at V and 5 bases at J, with 15 bases in the middle. The CDR3 sequence: CASSRAGGLDQPQHF. DNA for the CDR3: TGCGCCAGCAGCCGGGCGGGAGGTCTCGATCAGCCCCAGCATTTT.

This clonotype was seen more than once but under ten times. The rearrangement joins TRBV18 to TRBJ1-4; the D gene is possibly TRBD1 (6 bases). CDR3 length equals 18 residues. Trimming shortened V by 4 bases and J by 0 bases, and 18 bases separated the two germline ends. Germline V gives CDR1 KGHSH, CDR2 LQKENI. CDR3 amino acids: CASSRLPHTGSTNEKLFF. Here the CDR3 DNA reads TGTGCCAGCTCACGCCTTCCTCATACAGGGTCAACTAATGAAAAACTGTTTTTT.

A few counts support this clonotype. J is TRBJ2-1 and V is TRBV5-1, with TRBD1 matching over 8 bases. CDR1 is SGHRS, CDR2 YFSETQ, per germline. The CDR3 extends over 15 amino acids. After removal of 5 bases from V and 6 bases from J, the junction contained 10 bases not matched to a gene. For the CDR3, the DNA is TGCGCCAGCAGAGCTGGCCCTGACAGGGGCAATGAGCAGTTCTTC. Amino acid sequence: CASRAGPDRGNEQFF.

There are many counts of this clonotype. The gene calls are TRBV7-2 and TRBJ2-5; D unresolved. The ends were cut back, 2 bases at V and 1 base at J, with 8 bases in the middle. The CDR3 length is 14 residues. The V gene's germline CDR1 is SGHTA and CDR2 FQGNSA. The CDR3 here is CASSLITAQETQYF. In nucleotides, the CDR3 is TGTGCCAGCAGCTTAATTACAGCCCAAGAGACCCAGTACTTC.

This clonotype appeared a few times. This sequence joins TRBV20-1 and TRBJ2-2; D is unclear. Germline-derived CDR1 and CDR2 are DFQATT and SNEGSKA (reference sequence). Trimming took 1 base from V and 4 from J, leaving 7 bases between them. The CDR3 is 13 residues long. CDR3 coding DNA: TGCAGTGCTAGAGTTGCCAGCACCGGGGAGCTGTTTTTT. This codes for CSARVASTGELFF.

The table lists this clonotype with many counts. The chain uses TRBV3-1 and TRBJ1-1; D gene unclear. This CDR3 spans 13 amino acids. CDR1 and CDR2 (germline): LGHDT, YNNKEL (reference sequence). Trimming cost V 0 bases and J 6 bases, with 8 bases left between them. CDR3 sequence (DNA): TGTGCCAGCAGCCAAGATCGGAGGGCTGAAGCTTTCTTT. Its translation is CASSQDRRAEAFF.

The chain uses TRBV11-3 and TRBJ2-7; TRBD1 or TRBD2 may be the D gene (6 bases each). The length of the CDR3 is 15 residues. The ends were cut back, 8 bases at V and 3 bases at J, with 20 bases in the middle. Germline CDR1 SGHNT, CDR2 YENEEA. The DNA for the CDR3 is TGTGCCAGCTCCGGGGGAGACAGGCTTCACTACGAGCAGTACTTC. Protein sequence: CASSGGDRLHYEQYF.

J is TRBJ2-1 and V is TRBV6-5, with 11 bases matching TRBD2. The germline CDR1 and CDR2 sequences are MNHEY and SVGAGI. The CDR3 spans 14 residues. V lost 8 bases, J lost 9 bases, and 9 bases stayed unmatched. The CDR3 sequence: CASYRSGRAFEQFF. In DNA form, the CDR3 reads TGTGCCAGCTACCGTAGCGGGAGGGCCTTTGAGCAGTTCTTC.

The DNA of the CDR3 is TGTGCCAGCAGCCGCCGCCTGGGGGCGGGGTCTCCGGGGGAGCAGTTCTTC. Translation gives CASSRRLGAGSPGEQFF. The chain recombines TRBV7-9 with TRBJ2-1; D tentatively reads TRBD1 or TRBD2 (6 bases each). The CDR3 contains 17 residues. The V gene lost 5 bases and the J gene lost 10 bases, with 27 bases spanning the gap. Looked up from germline, CDR1 is SEHNR and CDR2 is FQNEAQ (reference sequence).

This clonotype was recorded many times. This chain uses TRBV3-1 with TRBJ1-2, with D perhaps TRBD1 (5 bases). Germline assignment: CDR1 LGHDT and CDR2 YNNKEL (reference sequence). Trimming stripped 4 bases from V and 4 bases from J, with 10 bases between. The CDR3 consists of 13 residues. CDR3 region: CASSPGTGYGYTF. The DNA for the CDR3 is TGTGCCAGCAGCCCGGGGACGGGCTATGGCTACACCTTC.

This sequence joins TRBV4-2 and TRBJ2-2, with 7 bases identical to TRBD1. The CDR3 contains 16 residues. In germline, CDR1 is LGHNA, CDR2 YNFKEQ. The V segment lost 2 bases and the J segment 1 base; nucleotides outside the gene matches: 4. DNA of the CDR3: TGTGCCAGCAGCCAACGTAGGGGGCAGAACACCGGGGAGCTGTTTTTT. It encodes CASSQRRGQNTGELFF.

This clonotype has at least ten counts. V gene TRBV12-3 or TRBV12-4 combines with J gene TRBJ2-3, with TRBD1 identical over 12 bases. After removal of 0 bases from V and 6 bases from J, the junction contained 4 bases not matched to a gene. This CDR3 has 16 residues. CDR3 bases: TGTGCCAGCAGTTTAGCCGGGACAGGGGGCCGTGATACGCAGTATTTT. It encodes CASSLAGTGGRDTQYF.

As for this clonotype: This may arise from a read error, as a much more abundant clone is one base away. The V gene is TRBV5-1, the J gene TRBJ2-7; D is perhaps TRBD2 (7 bases). The V gene lost 7 bases and the J gene lost 6 bases, with 20 bases spanning the gap. CDR3 length: 14 amino acids. Germline V gene data show CDR1 as SGHRS and CDR2 as YFSETQ. The CDR3 sequence: CASSPGRGAGEQYF. The CDR3 coding sequence is TGCGCCAGCTCGCCGGGACGGGGGGCCGGCGAGCAGTACTTC.

This clonotype came up many times. This chain connects TRBV29-1 to TRBJ1-3, with D possibly matching TRBD1 (6 bases). The CDR3 has 13 residues. Germline values: CDR1 SQVTM, CDR2 ANQGSEA. Trimming took 5 bases from V and 0 from J, leaving 8 bases between them. The CDR3 DNA reads TGCAGCGTTCAGGACAGCTCTGGAAACACCATATATTTT. Translating gives CSVQDSSGNTIYF.

This clonotype has a count of ten or more. The chain has TRBV5-6 and TRBJ1-5; tentatively, D is TRBD1 (5 bases). Germline V gene sequence: CDR1 SGHDT, CDR2 YYEEEE. V was clipped by 0 bases and J by 6 bases, with 13 bases between them. The CDR3 runs to 15 residues. The CDR3 loop reads CASSLAAGGSQPQHF. The DNA of the CDR3 is TGTGCCAGCAGCTTGGCAGCTGGGGGATCTCAGCCCCAGCATTTT.

In regard to this clonotype: A read error may explain this, as a much larger clone is one base away. The chain joins TRBV5-1 to TRBJ2-5; the D call may be TRBD1 or TRBD2 (5 bases each). Germline CDR1 and CDR2: SGHRS and YFSETQ. The CDR3 length is 14 residues. The CDR3 DNA reads as TGCGTCAGCAGCCCCGGGGACCCCCTGGAGACCCAGTACTTC. Translating it yields CVSSPGDPLETQYF.

This clonotype showed up many times. The chain employs TRBV5-5 and TRBJ2-6, with no clear D. V was pared by 0 bases and J by 0 bases, with 4 bases between. CDR1 SGHKS and CDR2 YYEKEE come from the germline V gene (reference sequence). This CDR3 is built from 15 residues. The CDR3 is CASSLGNSGANVLTF. Here the CDR3 DNA reads TGTGCCAGCAGCTTGGGCAACTCTGGGGCCAACGTCCTGACTTTC. Full variable domain (outside the CDR3, taken from reference TRBV5-5 and TRBJ2-6): DAGVTQSPTHLIKTRGQQVTLRCSPISGHKSVSWYQQVLGQGPQFIFQYYEKEERGRGNFPDRFSARQFPNYSSELNVNALLLGDSALYLCASSLGNSGANVLTFGAGSRLTVL.

This clonotype was seen at least ten times. The J gene is TRBJ2-1, the V gene TRBV20-1; D is tentatively TRBD1 or TRBD2 (5 bases each). The germline CDR1 and CDR2 sequences are DFQATT and SNEGSKA (reference sequence). Trimming left V 7 bases short and J 0 bases short, with 13 bases between. The CDR3 spans 14 residues. The CDR3 coding sequence is TGCAGTGTCGAGGGGAACTTCTCCTACAATGAGCAGTTCTTC. Its protein product is CSVEGNFSYNEQFF.

This clonotype was seen at least ten times. The chain employs TRBV12-3 or TRBV12-4 and TRBJ2-1, with 7 bases fitting TRBD1. V was pared by 7 bases and J by 8 bases, with 8 bases of the junction left unmatched. The CDR3 contains 13 residues. The CDR3 spells CASKIGGRDEQFF. The CDR3 DNA reads as TGTGCCAGCAAAATAGGGGGCAGGGATGAGCAGTTCTTC.

The sample holds many counts of this clonotype. The V call is TRBV7-9, the J call TRBJ1-1; D gene uncertain. V was cut by 1 base and J by 6 bases, with 12 bases left in between. The CDR3 has 14 amino acids. Germline values: CDR1 SEHNR, CDR2 FQNEAQ (reference sequence). CDR3 in DNA: TGTGCCAGCAGCTTAGTATTCGGGTCAGCTGAAGCTTTCTTT. As protein: CASSLVFGSAEAFF.

This clonotype was detected ten times or more. The rearrangement joins TRBV19 to TRBJ2-5; TRBD2 aligns across 8 bases. Germline V gene data show CDR1 as LNHDA and CDR2 as SQIVND (reference sequence). This CDR3 has 14 residues. After removal of 9 bases from V and 3 bases from J, the junction contained 9 bases not matched to a gene. Written as DNA, the CDR3 is TGTGCCAGCTCCTCCAGCGGGGGCGAAGAGACCCAGTACTTC. This sequence encodes CASSSSGGEETQYF.

In its sample, this clonotype was seen many times. V gene TRBV7-9 combines with J gene TRBJ2-5, with a possible D match to TRBD1 (6 bases). V gave up 5 bases and J gave up 5 bases, with 15 bases separating them. This CDR3 region has 14 residues. Germline values: CDR1 SEHNR, CDR2 FQNEAQ (reference sequence). CDR3 coding DNA: TGTGCCAGCAGCCACTACCTCAGGGGCGAGACCCAGTACTTC. Translated: CASSHYLRGETQYF.

This clonotype was seen ten or more times. The chain has TRBV5-1 and TRBJ2-3; 9 bases align to TRBD2. Germline-derived CDR1 and CDR2 are SGHRS and YFSETQ. The CDR3 extends over 15 amino acids. Trimming at V came to 1 base and at J to 6 bases, leaving 6 bases not matched to a gene. The CDR3 DNA follows: TGCGCCAGCAGCTTGTTCGCGGGAGGGCCGGATACGCAGTATTTT. As protein: CASSLFAGGPDTQYF.

This clonotype has ten or more counts. The V call is TRBV12-3 or TRBV12-4, the J call TRBJ2-3; D is possibly TRBD1 (5 bases). Deletions cut 7 bases from V and 4 bases from J, with 21 bases between. CDR3 length: 16 amino acids. DNA of the CDR3: TGTGCCAGCAAAACGTCCTATGTCAGGGCCCCAGATACGCAGTATTTT. It encodes CASKTSYVRAPDTQYF.

This clonotype has a count of ten or more. CDR3 region: CASKAGLAGLYEQYF. In nucleotides, the CDR3 is TGCGCCAGCAAGGCTGGACTAGCGGGCCTCTACGAGCAGTACTTC. The chain is built from TRBV10-2 and TRBJ2-7; 11 bases are shared with TRBD2. The CDR3 loop spans 15 amino acids. CDR1 and CDR2 (germline): WSHSY, SAAADI. V was pared by 7 bases and J by 3 bases, with 8 bases of the junction left unmatched.

Concerning this clonotype itself: Being one base from a much bigger clone, this may be a read error. V and J are TRBV5-1 and TRBJ2-1, with D possibly TRBD2 on 5 matching bases. Germline lookup yields CDR1 SGHRS and CDR2 YFSETQ. The CDR3 contains 16 residues. The CDR3 nucleotides are TGCGTCAGCAGCTCGGAGGCGGAGAGCTCCTACAATGAGCAGTTCTTC. It yields the protein CVSSSEAESSYNEQFF.

In its sample, this clonotype was seen many times. This sequence joins TRBV14 and TRBJ2-7, with TRBD1 matching over 7 bases. V lost 2 bases to trimming and J lost 2 bases; unmatched junction nucleotides: 3. CDR3 size: 14 residues. Germline loops: CDR1 SGHDN, CDR2 FVKESK. This chain's CDR3 is CASSQSTGAYEQYF. The DNA of the CDR3 is TGTGCCAGCAGCCAATCCACAGGGGCCTACGAGCAGTACTTC.